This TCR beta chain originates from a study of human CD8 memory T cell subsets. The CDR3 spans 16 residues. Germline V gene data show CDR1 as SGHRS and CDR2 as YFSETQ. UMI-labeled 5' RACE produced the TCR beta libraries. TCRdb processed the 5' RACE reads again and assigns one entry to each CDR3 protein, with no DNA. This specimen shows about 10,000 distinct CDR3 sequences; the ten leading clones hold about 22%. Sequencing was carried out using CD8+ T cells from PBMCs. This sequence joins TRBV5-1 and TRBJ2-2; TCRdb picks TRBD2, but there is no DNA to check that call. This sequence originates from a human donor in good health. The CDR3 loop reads CASSFIAGGYTGELFF.